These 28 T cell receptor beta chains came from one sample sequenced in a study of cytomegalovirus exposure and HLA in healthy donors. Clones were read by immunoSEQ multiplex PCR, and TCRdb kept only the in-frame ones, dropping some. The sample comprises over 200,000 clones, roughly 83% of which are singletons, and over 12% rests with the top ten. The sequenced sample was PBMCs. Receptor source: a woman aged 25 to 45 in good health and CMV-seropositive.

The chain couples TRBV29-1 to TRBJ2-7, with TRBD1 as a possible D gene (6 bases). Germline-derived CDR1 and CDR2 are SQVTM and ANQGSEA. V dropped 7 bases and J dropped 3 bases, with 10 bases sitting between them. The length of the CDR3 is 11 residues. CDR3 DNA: TGCAGCGCGCAGGGGATCTACGAGCAGTACTTC. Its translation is CSAQGIYEQYF.

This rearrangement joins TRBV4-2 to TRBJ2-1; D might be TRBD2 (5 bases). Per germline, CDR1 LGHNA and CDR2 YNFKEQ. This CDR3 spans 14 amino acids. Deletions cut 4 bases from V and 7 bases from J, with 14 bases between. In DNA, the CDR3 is TGTGCCAGCAGCCCGCAGGAGGTTGGGAATGAGCAGTTCTTC. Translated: CASSPQEVGNEQFF.

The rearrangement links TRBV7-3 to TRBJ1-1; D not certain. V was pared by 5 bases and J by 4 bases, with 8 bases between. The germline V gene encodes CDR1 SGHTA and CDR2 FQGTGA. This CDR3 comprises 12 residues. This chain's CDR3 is CASSQSGTEAFF. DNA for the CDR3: TGTGCCAGCAGCCAGAGTGGCACTGAAGCTTTCTTT.

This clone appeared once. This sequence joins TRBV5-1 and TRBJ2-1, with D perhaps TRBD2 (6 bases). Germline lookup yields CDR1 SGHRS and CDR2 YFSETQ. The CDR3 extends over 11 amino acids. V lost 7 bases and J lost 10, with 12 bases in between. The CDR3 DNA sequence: TGCGCCAGCCTTCAGGAGGGGGAGCAGTTCTTC. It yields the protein CASLQEGEQFF. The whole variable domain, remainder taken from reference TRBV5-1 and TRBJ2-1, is KAGVTQTPRYLIKTRGQQVTLSCSPISGHRSVSWYQQTPGQGLQFLFEYFSETQRNKGNFPGRFSGRQFSNSRSEMNVSTLELGDSALYLCASLQEGEQFFGPGTRLTVL.

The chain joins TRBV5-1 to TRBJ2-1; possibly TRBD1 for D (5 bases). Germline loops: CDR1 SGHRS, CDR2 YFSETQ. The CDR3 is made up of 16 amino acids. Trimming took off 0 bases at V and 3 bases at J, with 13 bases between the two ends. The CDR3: CASSLGQTVLYNEQFF. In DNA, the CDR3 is TGCGCCAGCAGCTTGGGGCAGACAGTTCTCTACAATGAGCAGTTCTTC.

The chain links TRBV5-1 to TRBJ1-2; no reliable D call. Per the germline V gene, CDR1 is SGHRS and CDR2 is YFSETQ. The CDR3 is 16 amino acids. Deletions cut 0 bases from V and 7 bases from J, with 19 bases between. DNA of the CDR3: TGCGCCAGCAGCTTGGATGTCCGAGGAGTGATGGGTGGCTACACCTTC. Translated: CASSLDVRGVMGGYTF.

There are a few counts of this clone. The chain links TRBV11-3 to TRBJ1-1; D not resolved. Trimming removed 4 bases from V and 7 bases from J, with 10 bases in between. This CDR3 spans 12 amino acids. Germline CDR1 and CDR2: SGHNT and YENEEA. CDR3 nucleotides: TGTGCCAGCAGCTCAAACAGCGGTGAAGCTTTCTTT. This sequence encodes CASSSNSGEAFF. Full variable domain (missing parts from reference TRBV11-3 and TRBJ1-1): EAGVVQSPRYKIIEKKQPVAFWCNPISGHNTLYWYLQNLGQGPELLIRYENEEAVDDSQLPKDRFSAERLKGVDSTLKIQPAELGDSAVYLCASSSNSGEAFFGQGTRLTVV.

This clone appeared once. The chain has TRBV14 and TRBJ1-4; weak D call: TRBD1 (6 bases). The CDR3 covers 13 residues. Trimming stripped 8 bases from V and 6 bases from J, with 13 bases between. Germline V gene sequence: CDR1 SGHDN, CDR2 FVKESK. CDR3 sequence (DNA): TGTGCCAGCGCAGGGACACTGGATGAAAAACTGTTTTTT. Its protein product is CASAGTLDEKLFF.

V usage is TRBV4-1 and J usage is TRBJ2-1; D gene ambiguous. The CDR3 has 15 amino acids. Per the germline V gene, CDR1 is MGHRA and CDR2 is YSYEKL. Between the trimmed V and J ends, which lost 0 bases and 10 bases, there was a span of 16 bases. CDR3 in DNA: TGCGCCAGCAGCCAAGAGCAGTCCCCCGTGAGAGAGCAGTTCTTC. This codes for CASSQEQSPVREQFF.

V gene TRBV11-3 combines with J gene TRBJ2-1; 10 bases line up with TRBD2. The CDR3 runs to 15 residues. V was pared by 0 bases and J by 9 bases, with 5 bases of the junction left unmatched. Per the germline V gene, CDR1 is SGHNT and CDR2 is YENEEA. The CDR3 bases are TGTGCCAGCAGCTTAGAAGCACTAGCGGGATCTGAGCAGTTCTTC. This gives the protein CASSLEALAGSEQFF.

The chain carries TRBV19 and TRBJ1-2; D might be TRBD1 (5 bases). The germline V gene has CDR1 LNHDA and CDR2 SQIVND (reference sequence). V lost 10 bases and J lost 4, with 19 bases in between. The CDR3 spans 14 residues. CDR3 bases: TGTGCCACGTCGGCGGGGCACGAGAGCTATGGCTACACCTTC. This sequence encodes CATSAGHESYGYTF.

The CDR3: CASSLISGIGYTF. CDR3 nucleotide sequence: TGTGCCAGCAGTTTAATCTCGGGGATCGGCTACACCTTC. The chain is built from TRBV27 and TRBJ1-2; D gene ambiguous. V dropped 2 bases and J dropped 8 bases, with 12 bases sitting between them. The germline V gene has CDR1 MNHEY and CDR2 SMNVEV (reference sequence). CDR3 length: 13 amino acids.

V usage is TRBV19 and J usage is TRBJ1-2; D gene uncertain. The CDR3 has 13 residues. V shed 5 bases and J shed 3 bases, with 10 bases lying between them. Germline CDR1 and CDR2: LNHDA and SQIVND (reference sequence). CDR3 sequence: CASSFDGDYGYTF. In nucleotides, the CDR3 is TGTGCCAGTAGTTTCGACGGAGACTATGGCTACACCTTC. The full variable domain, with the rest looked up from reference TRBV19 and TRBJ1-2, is DGGITQSPKYLFRKEGQNVTLSCEQNLNHDAMYWYRQDPGQGLRLIYYSQIVNDFQKGDIAEGYSVSREKKESFPLTVTSAQKNPTAFYLCASSFDGDYGYTFGSGTRLTVV.

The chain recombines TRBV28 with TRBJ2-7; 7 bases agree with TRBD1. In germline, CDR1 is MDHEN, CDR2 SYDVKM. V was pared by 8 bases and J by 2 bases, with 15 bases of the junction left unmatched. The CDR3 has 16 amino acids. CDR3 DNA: TGTGCCAGCGAAGGGGGTCAGGGGGAATGGGCCTACGAGCAGTACTTC. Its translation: CASEGGQGEWAYEQYF.

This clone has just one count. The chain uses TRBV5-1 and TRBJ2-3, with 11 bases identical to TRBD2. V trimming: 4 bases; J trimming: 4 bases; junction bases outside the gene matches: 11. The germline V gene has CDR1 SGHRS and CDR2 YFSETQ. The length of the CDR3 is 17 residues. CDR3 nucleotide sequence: TGCGCCAGCAGCCGCCGTCTTAGCGGGAGGGCGGCAGATACGCAGTATTTT. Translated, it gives CASSRRLSGRAADTQYF.

The CDR3 DNA is TGCAGCGTCCGTCGTGGGAGCTCCTACAATGAGCAGTTCTTC. Translation: CSVRRGSSYNEQFF. The chain recombines TRBV29-1 with TRBJ2-1, with a tentative D call TRBD2 (5 bases). In germline, CDR1 is SQVTM, CDR2 ANQGSEA. This CDR3 comprises 14 residues. V dropped 6 bases and J dropped 0 bases, with 12 bases sitting between them.

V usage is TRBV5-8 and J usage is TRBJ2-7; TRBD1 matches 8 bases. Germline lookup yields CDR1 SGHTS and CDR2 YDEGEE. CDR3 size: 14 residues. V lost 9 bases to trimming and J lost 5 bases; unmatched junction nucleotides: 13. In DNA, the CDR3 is TGTGCCACTTCTCTTAGACAGGGGTCAGACGAGCAGTACTTC. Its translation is CATSLRQGSDEQYF.

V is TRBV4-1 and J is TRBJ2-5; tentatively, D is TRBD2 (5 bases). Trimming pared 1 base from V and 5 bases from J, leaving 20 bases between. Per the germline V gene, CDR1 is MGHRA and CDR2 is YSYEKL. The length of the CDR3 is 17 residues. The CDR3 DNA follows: TGCGCCAGCAGCCAAGTTATTAACAGCGGAGATTTTGAGACCCAGTACTTC. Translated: CASSQVINSGDFETQYF.

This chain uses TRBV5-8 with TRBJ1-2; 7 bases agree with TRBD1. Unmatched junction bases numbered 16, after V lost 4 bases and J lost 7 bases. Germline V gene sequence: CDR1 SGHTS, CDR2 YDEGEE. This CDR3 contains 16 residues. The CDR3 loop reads CASSRPWVGGGSGYTF. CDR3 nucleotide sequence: TGTGCCAGCAGCCGCCCTTGGGTTGGAGGGGGCAGTGGCTACACCTTC.

CDR3 in DNA: TGTGCCAGCAGCTTCATCCGGGACAGGGCCTACGAGCAGTACTTC. This sequence encodes CASSFIRDRAYEQYF. This chain links TRBV7-9 with TRBJ2-7; 9 bases align to TRBD1. The ends lost 3 bases at V and 2 bases at J; junction bases unmatched: 5. Germline CDR1 SEHNR, CDR2 FQNEAQ (reference sequence). The CDR3 has 15 residues.

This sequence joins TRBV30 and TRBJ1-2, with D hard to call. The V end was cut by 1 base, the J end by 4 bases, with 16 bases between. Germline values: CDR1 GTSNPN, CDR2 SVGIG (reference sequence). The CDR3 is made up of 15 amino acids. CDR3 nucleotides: TGTGCCTGGAGTGGTTGGTCCCCGGACGTCTATGGCTACACCTTC. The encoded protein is CAWSGWSPDVYGYTF.

Here the CDR3 reads CASSFEKGGGSTEAFF. CDR3 DNA sequence: TGTGCCAGCAGTTTTGAGAAGGGAGGGGGGAGTACTGAAGCTTTCTTT. The chain uses TRBV28 and TRBJ1-1; D is possibly TRBD1 (6 bases). The CDR3 spans 16 residues. V gave up 3 bases and J gave up 5 bases, with 19 bases separating them. The germline V gene has CDR1 MDHEN and CDR2 SYDVKM.

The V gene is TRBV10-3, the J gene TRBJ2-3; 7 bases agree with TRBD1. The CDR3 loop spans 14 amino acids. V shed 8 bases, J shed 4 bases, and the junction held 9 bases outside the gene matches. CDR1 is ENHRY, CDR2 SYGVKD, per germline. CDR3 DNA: TGTGCCATCCGGGAAGGGACAGATCCAGATACGCAGTATTTT. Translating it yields CAIREGTDPDTQYF.

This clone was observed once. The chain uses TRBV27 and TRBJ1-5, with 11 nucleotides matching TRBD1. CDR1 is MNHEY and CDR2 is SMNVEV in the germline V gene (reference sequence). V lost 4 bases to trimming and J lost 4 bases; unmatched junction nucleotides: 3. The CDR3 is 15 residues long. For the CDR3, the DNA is TGTGCCAGCAGTTCCGGGACAGGGGGAAATCAGCCCCAGCATTTT. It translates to CASSSGTGGNQPQHF.

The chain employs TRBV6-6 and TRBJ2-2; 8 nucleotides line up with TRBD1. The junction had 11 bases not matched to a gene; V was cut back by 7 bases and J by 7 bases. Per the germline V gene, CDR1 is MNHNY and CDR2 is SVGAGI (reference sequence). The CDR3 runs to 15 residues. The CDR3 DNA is TGTGCCAGCAATCCTCTTCCCAGGGGGCACGGGGAGCTGTTTTTT. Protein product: CASNPLPRGHGELFF.

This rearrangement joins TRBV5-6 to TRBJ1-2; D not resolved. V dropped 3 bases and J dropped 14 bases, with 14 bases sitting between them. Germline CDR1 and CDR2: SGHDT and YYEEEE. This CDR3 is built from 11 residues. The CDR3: CASSSLPQVTF. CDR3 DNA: TGTGCCAGCAGCTCTCTTCCTCAAGTTACCTTC.

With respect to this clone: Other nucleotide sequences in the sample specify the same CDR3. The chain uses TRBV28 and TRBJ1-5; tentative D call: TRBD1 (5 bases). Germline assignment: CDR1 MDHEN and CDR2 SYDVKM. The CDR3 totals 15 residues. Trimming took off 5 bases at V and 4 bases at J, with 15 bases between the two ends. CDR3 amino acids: CASSPTGRGNQPQHF. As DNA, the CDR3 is TGTGCCAGCAGTCCAACAGGACGAGGGAATCAGCCCCAGCATTTT.

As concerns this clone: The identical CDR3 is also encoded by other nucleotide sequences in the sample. In nucleotides, the CDR3 is TGTGCCAGCAGCCCAAGACAGGGGGATGGCTACACCTTC. It translates to CASSPRQGDGYTF. The genes are TRBV9 and TRBJ1-2; 9 nucleotides match TRBD1. The germline gives CDR1 SGDLS, CDR2 YYNGEE. The CDR3 runs to 13 residues. V was clipped by 4 bases and J by 6 bases; unmatched bases: 4.